Below, 6 T cell receptor beta chains from the same sample are listed, as sequenced in a study of T cell changes during pregnancy in multiple sclerosis. Clones were read by immunoSEQ multiplex PCR, and TCRdb kept only the in-frame ones, dropping some. The sample shows about 13,000 clones, 90% of them seen only once. Here the sequenced sample was CD8+ T cells from peripheral blood mononuclear cells, taken after pregnancy. Source of these receptors: a female donor in good health, enrolled as a control in a pregnancy study.

The chain employs TRBV10-1 and TRBJ2-1; D is perhaps TRBD2 (6 bases). The CDR3 contains 10 residues. V lost 6 bases and J 9 bases, leaving 6 bases between the germline ends. The germline V gene encodes CDR1 WNHNN and CDR2 SYGVQD (reference sequence). The CDR3 region has the DNA TGCGCCAGCAGCGGGGGTGAGCAGTTCTTC. Its protein product is CASSGGEQFF.

V is TRBV30 and J is TRBJ2-7; the match to TRBD1 covers 7 bases. After removal of 7 bases from V and 3 bases from J, the junction contained 6 bases not matched to a gene. The CDR3 is made up of 12 amino acids. Germline V CDR1 and CDR2: GTSNPN, SVGIG (reference sequence). The CDR3 is CAYLRDSYEQYF. Here the CDR3 DNA reads TGTGCCTACCTCCGGGACAGCTACGAGCAGTACTTC. Together with reference TRBV30 and TRBJ2-7, the CDR3 gives the full variable domain: SQTIHQWPATLVQPVGSPLSLECTVEGTSNPNLYWYRQAAGRGLQLLFYSVGIGQISSEVPQNLSASRPQDRQFILSSKKLLLSDSGFYLCAYLRDSYEQYFGPGTRLTVT.

This chain uses TRBV28 with TRBJ2-7; TRBD1 might be the D (5 bases). The CDR3 length is 13 residues. Germline V CDR1 and CDR2: MDHEN, SYDVKM. V lost 4 bases and J 3 bases, leaving 10 bases between the germline ends. CDR3 sequence reads: CASSSQGFYEQYF. The DNA of the CDR3 is TGTGCCAGCAGTTCTCAGGGTTTCTACGAGCAGTACTTC.

The chain uses TRBV14 and TRBJ2-7; possibly TRBD2 for D (6 bases). The CDR3 has 15 amino acids. Trimming took 5 bases from V and 1 from J, leaving 15 bases between them. Germline CDR1 SGHDN, CDR2 FVKESK. CDR3 nucleotides: TGTGCCAGCAGCTCGGGACTGACTTCTTCCTACGAGCAGTACTTC. It yields the protein CASSSGLTSSYEQYF.

V and J are TRBV2 and TRBJ1-5; D gene ambiguous. Germline V lookup: CDR1 SNHLY, CDR2 FYNNEI. Between the trimmed V and J ends, which lost 3 bases and 0 bases, there was a span of 6 bases. The CDR3 runs 14 residues. CDR3 amino acids: CASSERYSNQPQHF. DNA for the CDR3: TGTGCCAGCAGTGAGAGATATAGCAATCAGCCCCAGCATTTT. Looking up the rest from reference TRBV2 and TRBJ1-5 gives the full variable domain: EPEVTQTPSHQVTQMGQEVILRCVPISNHLYFYWYRQILGQKVEFLVSFYNNEISEKSEIFDDQFSVERPDGSNFTLKIRSTKLEDSAMYFCASSERYSNQPQHFGDGTRLSIL.

V is TRBV19 and J is TRBJ2-1, with TRBD2 matching 11 bases. Trimming removed 8 bases from V and 9 bases from J; junction bases left unmatched: 12. Germline V CDR1 and CDR2: LNHDA, SQIVND (reference sequence). The CDR3 is 15 residues long. The CDR3 spells CASVQLAGGHGEQFF. The CDR3 DNA reads TGTGCCAGTGTTCAGCTAGCGGGGGGCCATGGTGAGCAGTTCTTC. Full variable domain (missing parts from reference TRBV19 and TRBJ2-1): DGGITQSPKYLFRKEGQNVTLSCEQNLNHDAMYWYRQDPGQGLRLIYYSQIVNDFQKGDIAEGYSVSREKKESFPLTVTSAQKNPTAFYLCASVQLAGGHGEQFFGPGTRLTVL.